One sample yielded the 24 T cell receptor beta chains listed below, sequenced in a study of T cell responses to AZD1222 COVID-19 vaccine. Repertoires were generated with immunoSEQ multiplex PCR, while TCRdb's copy carries only in-frame clones and drops some. The sample lists 100,000 or so clones, roughly nine tenths seen once, with 16% in the top ten. The sequenced sample was peripheral blood, obtained on day 0 of AZD1222 vaccination. Receptor source: an adult in good health.

The chain recombines TRBV11-2 with TRBJ1-6; tentatively, D is TRBD1 (6 bases). This CDR3 region has 15 residues. CDR1 SGHAT and CDR2 FQNNGV come from the germline V gene. V lost 2 bases and J 6 bases, leaving 11 bases between the germline ends. The CDR3 region is CASSLRGLVNSPLHF. In DNA, the CDR3 is TGTGCCAGCAGCTTAAGGGGGTTGGTTAATTCACCCCTCCACTTT. Full variable domain (outside the CDR3, taken from reference TRBV11-2 and TRBJ1-6): EAGVAQSPRYKIIEKRQSVAFWCNPISGHATLYWYQQILGQGPKLLIQFQNNGVVDDSQLPKDRFSAERLKGVDSTLKIQPAKLEDSAVYLCASSLRGLVNSPLHFGNGTRLTVT.

This clone showed up just once. In DNA form, the CDR3 reads TGCGCCAGCAGTTCCGGACGAAATCAGCCCCAGCATTTT. This sequence encodes CASSSGRNQPQHF. The chain employs TRBV10-1 and TRBJ1-5; no firm D call. Between the trimmed V and J ends, which lost 5 bases and 4 bases, there was a span of 9 bases. The germline V gene encodes CDR1 WNHNN and CDR2 SYGVQD (reference sequence). This CDR3 comprises 13 residues.

The chain combines TRBV5-4 with TRBJ2-5, with TRBD2 matching over 11 bases. Trimming at V came to 3 bases and at J to 5 bases, leaving 6 bases not matched to a gene. Germline V gene data show CDR1 as SGHNT and CDR2 as YYREEE (reference sequence). The CDR3 contains 15 residues. CDR3 residues: CASSSRLAGMETQYF. CDR3 coding DNA: TGTGCCAGCAGCTCCCGACTAGCGGGAATGGAGACCCAGTACTTC. Looking up the rest from reference TRBV5-4 and TRBJ2-5 gives the full variable domain: ETGVTQSPTHLIKTRGQQVTLRCSSQSGHNTVSWYQQALGQGPQFIFQYYREEENGRGNFPPRFSGLQFPNYSSELNVNALELDDSALYLCASSSRLAGMETQYFGPGTRLLVL.

The genes are TRBV7-9 and TRBJ1-3; TRBD1 aligns across 8 bases. Germline trimming cut 5 bases from V and 0 bases from J; bases unmatched to any gene: 15. Germline V gene sequence: CDR1 SEHNR, CDR2 FQNEAQ (reference sequence). This CDR3 region has 19 residues. Here the CDR3 DNA reads TGTGCCAGCAGCCCCTGGGACAGGCGATACTCCAGCTCTGGAAACACCATATATTTT. Its translation: CASSPWDRRYSSSGNTIYF. The complete variable domain, with remaining parts taken from reference TRBV7-9 and TRBJ1-3, reads DTGVSQNPRHKITKRGQNVTFRCDPISEHNRLYWYRQTLGQGPEFLTYFQNEAQLEKSRLLSDRFSAERPKGSFSTLEIQRTEQGDSAMYLCASSPWDRRYSSSGNTIYFGEGSWLTVV.

The rearrangement links TRBV7-6 to TRBJ2-2; 11 bases match TRBD2. V gave up 7 bases and J gave up 3 bases; unmatched junction bases: 4. CDR1 is SGHVS, CDR2 FNYEAQ, per germline. CDR3 length: 15 amino acids. CDR3 sequence reads: CASTPSGGYTGELFF. The CDR3 DNA is TGTGCCAGCACCCCTAGCGGGGGGTACACCGGGGAGCTGTTTTTT.

This clone was found a few times. The chain links TRBV11-3 to TRBJ2-7, with 7 bases fitting TRBD2. Germline CDR1 reads SGHNT; CDR2 reads YENEEA. The ends lost 8 bases at V and 3 bases at J; junction bases unmatched: 7. The CDR3 consists of 13 residues. This CDR3 reads CASAGETNYEQYF. Here the CDR3 DNA reads TGTGCCAGCGCGGGGGAAACCAACTACGAGCAGTACTTC.

This clone was seen just once. This chain connects TRBV12-5 to TRBJ1-5, with TRBD1 matching 8 bases. The V segment lost 5 bases and the J segment 0 bases; nucleotides outside the gene matches: 6. The CDR3 contains 16 residues. In germline, CDR1 is LGHNT, CDR2 FRNRAP. The CDR3 region is CASGGTGEGSNQPQHF. The CDR3 bases are TGTGCTAGTGGTGGGACAGGCGAGGGTAGCAATCAGCCCCAGCATTTT.

The chain links TRBV5-1 to TRBJ2-7; 8 bases match TRBD1. Germline CDR1 reads SGHRS; CDR2 reads YFSETQ. There are 14 residues in the CDR3. J lost 2 bases, V lost 4 bases, and 5 bases had no gene match. The CDR3 loop is CASSPDRATYEQYF. As DNA, the CDR3 is TGCGCCAGCAGCCCGGACAGGGCGACCTACGAGCAGTACTTC.

The V gene is TRBV15, the J gene TRBJ1-4; 8 bases are a match to TRBD1. Germline trimming cut 5 bases from V and 5 bases from J; bases unmatched to any gene: 7. The CDR3 loop spans 15 amino acids. CDR1 and CDR2 from the germline V gene are LNHNV and YYDKDF (reference sequence). CDR3 in amino acids: CATSRGQGPNEKLFF. The CDR3 DNA reads as TGTGCCACCAGCCGAGGACAGGGCCCAAATGAAAAACTGTTTTTT.

The chain couples TRBV19 to TRBJ2-1; a weak D match, TRBD2 (5 bases). The germline V gene has CDR1 LNHDA and CDR2 SQIVND (reference sequence). CDR3 length equals 11 residues. The V end was cut by 8 bases, the J end by 8 bases, with 10 bases between. For the CDR3, the DNA is TGTGCCAGTGGTAGCGTTGATGAGCAGTTCTTC. The encoded protein is CASGSVDEQFF.

The chain links TRBV11-2 to TRBJ1-2, with TRBD1 as a possible D gene (5 bases). Germline assignment: CDR1 SGHAT and CDR2 FQNNGV. The length of the CDR3 is 14 residues. The V gene lost 0 bases and the J gene lost 6 bases, with 11 bases spanning the gap. The CDR3 region has the DNA TGTGCCAGCAGCTTAGATTTGGTGGGGGATGGCTACACCTTC. It is translated as CASSLDLVGDGYTF.

This sequence joins TRBV6-5 and TRBJ1-2; 11 nucleotides line up with TRBD1. This CDR3 contains 13 residues. Germline V CDR1 and CDR2: MNHEY, SVGAGI. J lost 7 bases, V lost 6 bases, and 4 bases had no gene match. The CDR3 region has the DNA TGTGCCAGCAGACTGGACAGGGGGCTTGGCTACACCTTC. As protein: CASRLDRGLGYTF.

The gene calls are TRBV27 and TRBJ2-1; TRBD1 aligns across 11 bases. The length of the CDR3 is 15 residues. Germline CDR1 reads MNHEY; CDR2 reads SMNVEV (reference sequence). The V gene end was trimmed by 5 bases and the J gene end by 7 bases; junction bases not matched to a gene: 7. CDR3 in amino acids: CASSTGQGAGNEQFF. CDR3 nucleotides: TGTGCCAGCAGTACCGGACAGGGGGCAGGTAATGAGCAGTTCTTC.

The rearrangement uses TRBV5-5 and TRBJ2-3; the D gene is possibly TRBD2 (6 bases). In germline, CDR1 is SGHKS, CDR2 YYEKEE (reference sequence). This CDR3 has 16 residues. The V end lost 2 bases, the J end lost 3 bases, and 16 bases lay between the germline ends. The CDR3 nucleotides are TGTGCCAGCAGCTTCCGACTAGTCGGATCAACAGATACGCAGTATTTT. Translation gives CASSFRLVGSTDTQYF.

The rearrangement links TRBV30 to TRBJ2-3, with D perhaps matching TRBD2 (5 bases). Germline-derived CDR1 and CDR2 are GTSNPN and SVGIG (reference sequence). This CDR3 contains 12 residues. Trimming took 2 bases from V and 8 from J, leaving 11 bases between them. CDR3 sequence: CAWSPDRGTQYF. The CDR3 coding sequence is TGTGCCTGGAGTCCCGATCGGGGTACGCAGTATTTT.

V gene TRBV11-3 combines with J gene TRBJ1-4; D is perhaps TRBD1 (6 bases). CDR1 is SGHNT, CDR2 YENEEA, per germline. V lost 5 bases, J lost 8 bases, and 12 bases lay in between. The CDR3 runs 13 residues. Here the CDR3 DNA reads TGTGCCAGCAGCCCTAACGACAGGGAAAAACTGTTTTTT. As protein: CASSPNDREKLFF.

This rearrangement joins TRBV6-5 to TRBJ1-1; 7 bases agree with TRBD1. Germline values: CDR1 MNHEY, CDR2 SVGAGI. The length of the CDR3 is 12 residues. V lost 6 bases and J lost 5; bases outside the gene matches: 3. CDR3 protein: CASRDRETEAFF. DNA for the CDR3: TGTGCCAGCAGAGACAGGGAAACTGAAGCTTTCTTT.

This clone was seen only once. V and J are TRBV15 and TRBJ2-3; 11 nucleotides align to TRBD2. The CDR3 runs 19 residues. The germline gives CDR1 LNHNV, CDR2 YYDKDF (reference sequence). With 0 bases clipped from V and 3 bases from J, the junction kept 11 bases outside the gene matches. For the CDR3, the DNA is TGTGCCACCAGCAGAGAGAAACTAGCGGGGGCGAAGGGGACAGATACGCAGTATTTT. Encoded protein: CATSREKLAGAKGTDTQYF.

J is TRBJ2-7 and V is TRBV6-5; the match to TRBD2 covers 8 bases. Germline assignment: CDR1 MNHEY and CDR2 SVGAGI. V dropped 0 bases and J dropped 3; count of bases not matched to a gene: 4. The CDR3 spans 15 residues. The CDR3 DNA sequence: TGTGCCAGCAGTTACTCCTTAGCGGGAAGCTACGAGCAGTACTTC. Protein sequence: CASSYSLAGSYEQYF.

In this sample, this clone turned up a few times. The chain has TRBV6-2 or TRBV6-3 and TRBJ2-1, with D maybe TRBD1 (5 bases). The CDR3 totals 12 residues. V lost 6 bases, J lost 4 bases, and 7 bases lay in between. Germline V gene data show CDR1 as MNHEY and CDR2 as SVGEGT. CDR3 protein: CASSRVYNEQFF. The CDR3 DNA follows: TGTGCCAGCAGCAGGGTTTACAATGAGCAGTTCTTC.

The CDR3 sequence: CASSQGELLSYEQYF. As DNA, the CDR3 is TGCGCCAGCAGCCAAGGGGAATTACTCTCCTACGAGCAGTACTTC. The rearrangement uses TRBV4-1 and TRBJ2-7; no clear D. The CDR3 is made up of 15 amino acids. Per germline, CDR1 MGHRA and CDR2 YSYEKL. The V gene lost 1 base and the J gene lost 0 bases, with 10 bases spanning the gap.

The J gene is TRBJ2-7, the V gene TRBV29-1; D remains ambiguous. Trimming pared 6 bases from V and 3 bases from J, leaving 9 bases between. The CDR3 extends over 11 amino acids. Germline V gene sequence: CDR1 SQVTM, CDR2 ANQGSEA. In DNA form, the CDR3 reads TGCAGCGTGGCGGAGAGCTACGAGCAGTACTTC. It is translated as CSVAESYEQYF.

This rearrangement joins TRBV4-1 to TRBJ1-4; TRBD1 is a possible D gene (5 bases). With 4 bases removed from V and 7 bases from J, the gap between germline ends came to 16 bases. In germline, CDR1 is MGHRA, CDR2 YSYEKL. The length of the CDR3 is 15 residues. CDR3 amino acids: CASSLGLSGGEKLFF. CDR3 sequence (DNA): TGCGCCAGCAGCCTGGGGCTATCAGGAGGTGAAAAACTGTTTTTT.

This clone appeared once. The rearrangement joins TRBV3-1 (or the pseudogene TRBV3-2) to TRBJ1-6, with D hard to call. V lost 4 bases and J lost 10, with 11 bases in between. The CDR3 extends over 13 amino acids. CDR1 LGHDT and CDR2 YNNKEL come from the germline V gene (reference sequence). The CDR3 loop is CASSPVRRSPLHF. CDR3 nucleotide sequence: TGTGCCAGCAGCCCCGTTAGACGGTCACCCCTCCACTTT.